This T cell receptor (beta chain) appears in the sequencing data of a study of T cells in localized non-small cell lung cancer. Study outcomes and limitations: Adjacent lung exhibited a median of about 57 among the 100 most abundant tumor clones.

The germline gives CDR1 ENHRY, CDR2 SYGVKD. This CDR3 spans 14 amino acids. Trimming pared 2 bases from V and 7 bases from J, leaving 14 bases between. TCRdb's copy holds only in-frame clones and misses some; the assay was immunoSEQ multiplex PCR. The sample yields 15,000 to 20,000 clones, 89% seen once. Details on this clone: What it binds is not known.

Sequenced material: peripheral blood, taken before any cancer treatment. This TCR was sampled from a female donor older than 55 with stage III squamous cell lung carcinoma. This chain connects TRBV10-3 to TRBJ1-2; D remains unclear. CDR3 protein: CAISEQADFSGYTF. CDR3 nucleotide sequence: TGTGCCATCAGTGAGCAGGCAGATTTCAGTGGCTACACCTTC.